Listed here are 9 T cell receptor beta chains from one sample, sequenced in a study of beta chain features in type 1 diabetes. Expressed TCRB transcripts were sequenced, since all the RNA that had been isolated was reverse transcribed. Here immunoSEQ multiplex PCR was the method, and the copy in TCRdb shows in-frame clones only, minus some. Counted here are fewer than 400,000 clones, approximately 8% occurring once; the ten biggest clones make up around 0.45%. The material sequenced was central memory CD4+ T cells from blood. The receptors were sampled from a woman between 18 and 29 years old in good health.

The CDR3 here is CASSFSREGKQFF. For the CDR3, the DNA is TGTGCCAGCAGCTTTTCGCGGGAGGGGAAGCAGTTCTTC. V and J are TRBV7-2 and TRBJ2-1; 9 nucleotides match TRBD2. Germline loops: CDR1 SGHTA, CDR2 FQGNSA. The CDR3 runs to 13 residues. V lost 3 bases and J lost 11; bases outside the gene matches: 5.

This clone turned up a few times. The DNA for the CDR3 is TGTGCCAGCAGCTTAGCGTGGCGGGAGAACAATGAGCAGTTCTTC. Protein product: CASSLAWRENNEQFF. This chain uses TRBV7-2 with TRBJ2-1; 7 bases match TRBD2. Germline CDR1 SGHTA, CDR2 FQGNSA. The J segment lost 5 bases and the V segment lost 0 bases, leaving 4 bases of the junction unmatched. The CDR3 loop spans 15 amino acids.

The V call is TRBV11-2, the J call TRBJ2-5, with D unresolved. The germline CDR1 and CDR2 sequences are SGHAT and FQNNGV. The CDR3 is 14 residues long. The ends were cut back, 4 bases at V and 4 bases at J, with 13 bases in the middle. The CDR3 sequence: CASSSLSPIETQYF. The CDR3 DNA reads as TGTGCCAGCAGCTCCCTCTCCCCCATAGAGACCCAGTACTTC.

This clone appeared a few times. The chain carries TRBV10-3 and TRBJ2-1; 13 bases align to TRBD2. V dropped 0 bases and J dropped 9; count of bases not matched to a gene: 5. This CDR3 is built from 16 residues. Looked up from germline, CDR1 is ENHRY and CDR2 is SYGVKD. CDR3 coding DNA: TGTGCCATCAGTGAGTCGGGACTAGCGGGACCCGCTGAGCAGTTCTTC. Translating gives CAISESGLAGPAEQFF.

The genes are TRBV7-3 and TRBJ2-1; either TRBD1 or TRBD2 may supply D (5 bases each). Germline CDR1 SGHTA, CDR2 FQGTGA. This CDR3 is 16 amino acids long. V was trimmed by 2 bases and J by 1 base, leaving 12 bases between them. This chain's CDR3 is CASSLSGRGSYNEQFF. CDR3 bases: TGTGCCAGCAGCTTATCAGGGAGAGGGTCCTACAATGAGCAGTTCTTC.

CDR3 region: CASSLGQQKETQYF. CDR3 in DNA: TGTGCCAGCAGTTTAGGACAGCAAAAAGAGACCCAGTACTTC. The chain couples TRBV28 to TRBJ2-5, with TRBD1 as a possible D gene (6 bases). The germline CDR1 and CDR2 sequences are MDHEN and SYDVKM. Trimming cost V 2 bases and J 3 bases, with 10 bases left between them. This CDR3 region has 14 residues. Full variable domain (remainder filled in from reference TRBV28 and TRBJ2-5): DVKVTQSSRYLVKRTGEKVFLECVQDMDHENMFWYRQDPGLGLRLIYFSYDVKMKEKGDIPEGYSVSREKKERFSLILESASTNQTSMYLCASSLGQQKETQYFGPGTRLLVL.

This clone was counted a few times. The chain recombines TRBV27 with TRBJ2-1; D perhaps matches TRBD2 (5 bases). The CDR3 has 15 residues. Germline loops: CDR1 MNHEY, CDR2 SMNVEV (reference sequence). V gave up 1 base and J gave up 3 bases, with 10 bases separating them. The CDR3 here is CASSLYWTGYNEQFF. CDR3 DNA sequence: TGTGCCAGCAGTTTATATTGGACTGGCTACAATGAGCAGTTCTTC.

This clone was seen repeatedly, ten times or more. The J gene is TRBJ2-7, the V gene TRBV10-2; 7 bases agree with TRBD2. Germline loops: CDR1 WSHSY, CDR2 SAAADI. Losses at the gene ends were 4 bases for V and 7 bases for J; bases not matched to a gene: 10. The CDR3 length is 14 residues. The CDR3 nucleotides are TGCGCCAGCAGTGTCGGCGGGAGTAAGGGTGAGCAGTACTTC. Translated: CASSVGGSKGEQYF.

The chain combines TRBV19 with TRBJ2-3; 7 nucleotides match TRBD2. CDR3 length: 16 amino acids. Germline CDR1 reads LNHDA; CDR2 reads SQIVND (reference sequence). Trimming at V came to 8 bases and at J to 1 base, leaving 12 bases not matched to a gene. CDR3 protein: CASQGFAGVGTDTQYF. CDR3 DNA: TGTGCCAGTCAGGGCTTTGCGGGAGTCGGCACAGATACGCAGTATTTT.